This T cell receptor (beta chain) was recovered during a study of T cell responses to AZD1222 COVID-19 vaccine. General study findings and limits: The breadth and depth of Spike-specific TCRs increased once two AZD1222 doses had been given. Repertoires in all cases were sampled only once the peak T cell response had passed. The number of AZD1222 recipients seropositive at baseline was only five to seven.

The count of this clone is one. Its specificity is not known. Sequencing was performed with immunoSEQ multiplex PCR; in TCRdb, only in-frame clones are kept and a portion is missing. This sample has around 120,000 clones, with about 92% found just once. The TCR comes from an adult in good health. The source material was peripheral blood, sampled on day 0 of AZD1222 vaccination.

The CDR3 is CASRTPGGSNEKLFF. DNA for the CDR3: TGTGCCAGCCGCACCCCAGGGGGCAGTAATGAAAAACTGTTTTTT. The V and J genes are TRBV19 and TRBJ1-4; 8 bases fit TRBD1. The length of the CDR3 is 15 residues. CDR1 and CDR2 (germline): LNHDA, SQIVND (reference sequence). V was clipped by 9 bases and J by 4 bases; unmatched bases: 10.